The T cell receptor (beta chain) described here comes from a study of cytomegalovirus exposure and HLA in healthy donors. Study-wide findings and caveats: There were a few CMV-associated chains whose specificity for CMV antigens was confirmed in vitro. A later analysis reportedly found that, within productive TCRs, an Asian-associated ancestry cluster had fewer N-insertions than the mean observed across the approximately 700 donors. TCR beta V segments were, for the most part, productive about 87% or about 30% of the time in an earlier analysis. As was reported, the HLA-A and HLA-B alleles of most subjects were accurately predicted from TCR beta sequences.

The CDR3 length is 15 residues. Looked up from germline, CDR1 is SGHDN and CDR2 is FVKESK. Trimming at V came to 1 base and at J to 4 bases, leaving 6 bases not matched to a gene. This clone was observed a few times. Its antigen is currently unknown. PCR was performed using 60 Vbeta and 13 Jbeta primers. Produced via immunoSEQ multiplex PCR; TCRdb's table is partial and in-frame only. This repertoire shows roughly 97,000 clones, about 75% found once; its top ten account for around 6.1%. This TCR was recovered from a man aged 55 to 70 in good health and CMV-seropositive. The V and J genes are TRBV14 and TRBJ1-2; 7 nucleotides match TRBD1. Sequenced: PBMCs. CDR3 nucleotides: TGTGCCAGCAGCCAAGTCGGGGGACAGTCCTATGGCTACACCTTC. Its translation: CASSQVGGQSYGYTF.